This is a list of T cell receptor beta chains from one sample in a study of tumor-infiltrating lymphocytes in primary liver carcinoma. TCRdb processed the multiplex PCR reads anew with MiXCR; each CDR3 protein has one entry. The sample consists of 300,000 to 350,000 distinct CDR3 sequences, about 50% of them appearing once. Material: peripheral blood. Receptors originate from a woman aged 25 to 39 with primary liver carcinoma and hepatitis B virus infection. The conserved cysteine and the conserved F or W are not part of the CDR3 here.

V	J	CDR3
TRBV6-6	TRBJ1-2	TSSFSGDGYT
TRBV6-5	TRBJ1-2	ASSGGTASQPYYGYT
TRBV6-5	TRBJ1-1	VSSYPGTDAF
TRBV28	TRBJ2-2	ASSPAQGSPGELF
TRBV6-2/TRBV6-3	TRBJ1-2	ASRGRGVSFYGYT
TRBV28	TRBJ2-1	ASRPIFAGAYNEQF
TRBV5-1	TRBJ2-2	ASSFRSGSNTGELF
TRBV11-3	TRBJ1-2	ASSRQDYGYT
TRBV4-1	TRBJ1-5	ASSLGQGSDQPQH
TRBV4-1	TRBJ2-3	ASSHTGGGPNTQY
TRBV4-1	TRBJ2-1	ASSRLAASYNEQF
TRBV12-3/TRBV12-4	TRBJ2-2	ASSHTTGGGELF
TRBV6-5	TRBJ2-1	ASSSDRGAYNKQF
TRBV12-3/TRBV12-4	TRBJ2-5	ASGGQGSVKTQY
TRBV6-6	TRBJ1-5	TSSQPTGNLQPQH
TRBV6-5	TRBJ2-7	ASSFGTSGSHEQY
TRBV7-9	TRBJ2-5	ASSPIIAGVEETQY
TRBV11-2	TRBJ2-2	ASCGGPTIYRNTGELF
TRBV6-2/TRBV6-3	TRBJ1-5	ASTQTPDRGLDQPQH
TRBV9	TRBJ2-3	ASSVGSGGGNTQY
TRBV12-3/TRBV12-4	TRBJ2-6	ASSPRQAAGANVLT
TRBV11-2	TRBJ2-1	ASSLFWERYNKQF
TRBV29-1	TRBJ1-2	SVDEDRGPGYT
TRBV6-5	TRBJ1-1	ASFEGTYTEAF
TRBV12-3/TRBV12-4	TRBJ1-1	ASSFPGSGTEAF
TRBV11-2	TRBJ2-5	ASSTSGRAGETQY
TRBV6-5	TRBJ2-1	ASRASSFNEQF
TRBV5-5	TRBJ1-1	TSSLAGIVRVAEAF
TRBV29-1	TRBJ2-7	SVGTVNSYEQY
TRBV28	TRBJ2-5	ASSHRRRFAQETQY
TRBV11-2	TRBJ1-2	ASGLDGNYAYT
TRBV11-2	TRBJ1-2	TSSLTGQGSYGYT
TRBV6-2/TRBV6-3	TRBJ2-1	ASSYLGTSGRGNNEQF
TRBV4-3	TRBJ2-7	ACSQEGTGDYEQH
TRBV6-5	TRBJ1-1	ASPLNTEAL
TRBV5-5	TRBJ2-3	ASSLFRGSTDMQY
TRBV6-1	TRBJ2-7	AISEIQGRYEQY
TRBV11-2	TRBJ2-1	ASSSKLGQENNEQF
TRBV4-3	TRBJ2-7	ASSPHPWGTGSSYELY
TRBV5-4	TRBJ2-2	ASSVGGRDTGELF
TRBV4-1	TRBJ2-1	TSSQMYRFERF